This T cell receptor (beta chain) emerged from a study of T cell responses to AZD1222 COVID-19 vaccine. Repertoires were generated with immunoSEQ multiplex PCR, while TCRdb's copy carries only in-frame clones and drops some. Of roughly 180,000 clones in the sample, 85% to 95% were seen once. Findings and caveats of the study: At 160-218 and 743-854, vaccine-associated CD4 TCRs were dominant, and they spanned spike. Nearly half of spike-specific TCRs reportedly target unmutated variant regions. Baseline seropositives among AZD1222 recipients totaled only 5 to 7. Sampling that yielded the repertoires occurred only after the peak T cell response.

This clone was found once. What it binds is unknown. In germline, CDR1 is SGHRS, CDR2 YFSETQ. V shed 1 base and J 1 base; nucleotides not matched to a gene: 6. CDR3 size: 16 residues. This TCR came from an adult who received the MenACWY meningococcal vaccine as a control. The chain couples TRBV5-1 to TRBJ1-1; 8 bases are a match to TRBD1. Sequencing used peripheral blood, obtained 28 days after the second dose of the MenACWY control vaccine. This CDR3 reads CASSLTLGQANTEAFF. DNA for the CDR3: TGCGCCAGCAGCTTGACCCTGGGACAGGCGAACACTGAAGCTTTCTTT.